This T cell receptor beta chain was identified in a study of blood T cells in healthy people across ages. On this clonotype: Its antigen is not identified.

Notes on the study in general: PBMCs that were unsorted prevented a conclusive naive versus antigen-experienced comparison.

V shed 2 bases and J 4 bases; nucleotides not matched to a gene: 3. The length of the CDR3 is 16 residues. Germline V CDR1 and CDR2: SGHTA, FQGNSA. Next came a second PCR, run for 7 to 11 cycles, which used a sample-barcoded 5' primer along with a J-beta primer mix. From the 5' RACE reads, TCRdb called clonotypes with MiXCR, one entry per CDR3 protein. The sample consists of hundreds of thousands of distinct CDR3 sequences, about 52% of them appearing once. The TCR originated in a woman in her fifties or sixties in good health. Sample: blood. The rearrangement links TRBV7-2 to TRBJ2-2, with 11 bases fitting TRBD2. CDR3 DNA: TGTGCCAGCAGCTTACTAGCGGGAGGAAGCACCGGGGAGCTGTTTTTT. Amino acids: CASSLLAGGSTGELFF.